This T cell receptor beta chain was sequenced in a study of CD8+CD57+ T cells in acquired aplastic anemia. Study at large: Recorded DNA amounts for sorted CD4+ and CD8+ cells had an average of about 3 ug.

Regarding this clonotype: The CDR3 carries no conserved terminal phenylalanine or tryptophan, so it likely arises from a read error.

Profiling that covered TCR beta VDJ and CDR3 relied on genomic DNA as its template. From the reads, TCRdb called clonotypes with MiXCR, one entry per CDR3 protein. The sample lists 260,000 or so distinct CDR3 sequences; about 44% were seen once. Individuals selected for sequencing had exhibited CD8+CD57+ cell expansion on flow cytometry. The sample was sorted CD4+, CD8+, or CD8+CD57+ T cells (not recorded which) from PBMCs. The clonotype was recovered from a human donor with aplastic anemia.

The DNA of the CDR3 is TGTGCCAGCAGCGACAACCCCCGGTACGAGCAGTACTTA. Translated, it gives CASSDNPRYEQYL. The chain joins TRBV25-1 to TRBJ2-7; the D is unclear. The germline CDR1 and CDR2 sequences are MGHDK and SYGVNS. V lost 6 bases to trimming and J lost 4 bases, with 13 bases between them. The CDR3 runs 13 residues.